What follows are 21 T cell receptor beta chains derived from one specimen sequenced in a study of T cell responses to AZD1222 COVID-19 vaccine. TCRdb's copy holds only in-frame clones and misses some; the assay was immunoSEQ multiplex PCR. The profile shows approximately 90,000 clones, approximately 88% of them singletons. The material sequenced was peripheral blood, taken on day 0 of AZD1222 vaccination. Receptor source: an adult in good health.

V and J are TRBV16 and TRBJ1-2; TRBD1 matches 7 bases. V was clipped by 2 bases and J by 4 bases; unmatched bases: 10. Germline V gene data show CDR1 as KGHSY and CDR2 as FQNENV. The CDR3 contains 16 residues. CDR3 coding DNA: TGTGCCAGCAGCCAAGAGGGTGACAGGGCCGCCTATGGCTACACCTTC. Protein: CASSQEGDRAAYGYTF. The entire variable domain, with the rest obtained from reference TRBV16 and TRBJ1-2, is as follows: GEEVAQTPKHLVRGEGQKAKLYCAPIKGHSYVFWYQQVLKNEFKFLISFQNENVFDETGMPKERFSAKCLPNSPCSLEIQATKLEDSAVYFCASSQEGDRAAYGYTFGSGTRLTVV.

The chain couples TRBV6-5 to TRBJ2-7; D call uncertain. The CDR3 contains 13 residues. V was shortened by 2 bases and J by 6 bases, with 11 bases between the two germline ends. CDR1 is MNHEY, CDR2 SVGAGI, per germline. The DNA of the CDR3 is TGTGCCAGCAGTTACGGGCCTTCGGCCGAGCAGTACTTC. It codes for CASSYGPSAEQYF.

The rearrangement uses TRBV10-1 and TRBJ1-5; 8 bases agree with TRBD1. Looked up from germline, CDR1 is WNHNN and CDR2 is SYGVQD (reference sequence). J was trimmed by 3 bases and V by 7 bases; bases with no gene match: 20. The CDR3 is 19 residues long. CDR3 region: CASTKGGQDKPPFNQPQHF. As DNA, the CDR3 is TGCGCCAGCACGAAGGGGGGACAGGATAAGCCTCCCTTCAATCAGCCCCAGCATTTT.

This clone came up a few times. The chain has TRBV3-1 (or the pseudogene TRBV3-2) and TRBJ2-2, with 10 bases that match TRBD2. There are 18 residues in the CDR3. From germline, CDR1 is LGHDT and CDR2 YNNKEL (reference sequence). With V trimmed by 0 bases and J by 3 bases, 7 bases remained unmatched. CDR3 loop: CASSQEIGLAGDTGELFF. CDR3 DNA: TGTGCCAGCAGCCAAGAAATTGGGCTAGCGGGAGACACCGGGGAGCTGTTTTTT.

V gene TRBV7-3 combines with J gene TRBJ2-3; either TRBD1 or TRBD2 may fit D (5 bases each). CDR3 length: 16 amino acids. Trimming pared 1 base from V and 2 bases from J, leaving 13 bases between. The germline V gene has CDR1 SGHTA and CDR2 FQGTGA. In DNA form, the CDR3 reads TGTGCCAGCAGCTTAAAAGGGGTCGGGGTCACAGATACGCAGTATTTT. This translates into CASSLKGVGVTDTQYF.

The chain joins TRBV3-1 (or the pseudogene TRBV3-2) to TRBJ1-2; TRBD1 might be the D (5 bases). Germline V CDR1 and CDR2: LGHDT, YNNKEL (reference sequence). V was clipped by 4 bases and J by 4 bases, with 19 bases between them. This CDR3 contains 16 residues. CDR3 DNA sequence: TGTGCCAGCAGCCCTCCTAGGGGTGCCGGATCCTATGGCTACACCTTC. It translates to CASSPPRGAGSYGYTF.

The sample holds a few counts of this clone. The V call is TRBV4-1, the J call TRBJ2-1; 7 positions agree with TRBD1. CDR3 length: 15 residues. J lost 1 base, V lost 4 bases, and 4 bases had no gene match. Germline loops: CDR1 MGHRA, CDR2 YSYEKL. CDR3 nucleotides: TGCGCCAGCAGCCCCTCGGGACAGTCCTACAATGAGCAGTTCTTC. Its translation is CASSPSGQSYNEQFF.

The rearrangement uses TRBV11-2 and TRBJ1-2; 7 positions match TRBD1. The CDR3 runs 12 residues. With 5 bases clipped from V and 7 bases from J, the junction kept 4 bases outside the gene matches. The germline V gene encodes CDR1 SGHAT and CDR2 FQNNGV. The CDR3 sequence: CASSPGQSGYTF. The CDR3 DNA is TGTGCCAGCAGCCCGGGACAGAGTGGCTACACCTTC.

The chain employs TRBV7-2 and TRBJ2-3, with 7 positions matching TRBD1. The CDR3 totals 13 residues. Germline CDR1 is SGHTA and CDR2 is FQGNSA. The J segment lost 2 bases and the V segment lost 6 bases, leaving 2 bases of the junction unmatched. The CDR3 is CASRGQITDTQYF. CDR3 nucleotide sequence: TGTGCCAGCAGGGGACAGATCACAGATACGCAGTATTTT.

The chain recombines TRBV11-1 with TRBJ2-2; TRBD1 matches 9 bases. The CDR3 runs to 15 residues. CDR1 is SGHAT and CDR2 is FQDESV in the germline V gene (reference sequence). V shed 4 bases, J shed 8 bases, and the junction held 8 bases outside the gene matches. The CDR3 DNA reads TGTGCCAGCAGCTCCATAATACAGGGGGCGGGGGAGCTGTTTTTT. Protein product: CASSSIIQGAGELFF.

The CDR3 here is CASSFSTAGQGYGYTF. The CDR3 DNA is TGTGCCAGCAGTTTCTCCACGGCAGGACAGGGGTATGGCTACACCTTC. This chain connects TRBV28 to TRBJ1-2; TRBD1 matches at 9 bases. Germline V gene lookup returns CDR1 MDHEN and CDR2 SYDVKM. CDR3 length equals 16 residues. V lost 3 bases to trimming and J lost 5 bases; unmatched junction nucleotides: 10.

The chain has TRBV19 and TRBJ1-4; D is unresolved. V was pared by 3 bases and J by 7 bases, with 24 bases between. The germline V gene has CDR1 LNHDA and CDR2 SQIVND (reference sequence). The CDR3 covers 18 residues. CDR3 in amino acids: CASSIGFVWTPAVEKLFF. For the CDR3, the DNA is TGTGCCAGTAGTATTGGTTTCGTTTGGACTCCGGCGGTTGAAAAACTGTTTTTT.

The V gene is TRBV7-2, the J gene TRBJ2-1, with a tentative D call TRBD2 (7 bases). CDR1 SGHTA and CDR2 FQGNSA come from the germline V gene. This CDR3 is built from 17 residues. The ends were cut back, 5 bases at V and 7 bases at J, with 24 bases in the middle. The chain's CDR3 is CASSGTWVAGLGNEQFF. The CDR3 DNA follows: TGTGCCAGCAGCGGGACATGGGTAGCGGGTCTGGGGAATGAGCAGTTCTTC.

This chain connects TRBV4-1 to TRBJ1-5; D not resolved. The CDR3 is 16 residues long. The germline V gene encodes CDR1 MGHRA and CDR2 YSYEKL. The germline V and J ends were trimmed by 0 bases and 6 bases, with 15 bases remaining between them. CDR3 in DNA: TGCGCCAGCAGCCAAGATCTCCCGGGTTACGGTCAGCCCCAGCATTTT. This codes for CASSQDLPGYGQPQHF.

The chain uses TRBV7-6 and TRBJ1-2; D gene unclear. This CDR3 has 13 residues. Germline CDR1 is SGHVS and CDR2 is FNYEAQ. V lost 2 bases, J lost 6 bases, and 10 bases lay in between. CDR3 residues: CASSLSGFHGYTF. The CDR3 nucleotides read TGTGCCAGCAGCTTATCTGGGTTCCATGGCTACACCTTC.

The rearrangement links TRBV2 to TRBJ1-2, with 7 nucleotides matching TRBD1. The CDR3 runs to 15 residues. CDR1 and CDR2 (germline): SNHLY, FYNNEI. J was trimmed by 4 bases and V by 0 bases; bases with no gene match: 5. Here the CDR3 DNA reads TGTGCCAGCAGTGAAGCGGTCCAGGGGGTCTATGGCTACACCTTC. It yields the protein CASSEAVQGVYGYTF.

This chain joins TRBV12-3 or TRBV12-4 and TRBJ2-2; no clear D gene. With 3 bases removed from V and 6 bases from J, the gap between germline ends came to 5 bases. The CDR3 runs 12 residues. CDR3 DNA sequence: TGTGCCAGCAGTTTGAAGCCCGGGGAGCTGTTTTTT. It specifies CASSLKPGELFF.

The CDR3, as DNA: TGTGCCAGCAGATCGACTAGCGGTTCCTACAATGAGCAGTTCTTC. As protein: CASRSTSGSYNEQFF. This chain connects TRBV6-5 to TRBJ2-1, with TRBD2 identical over 9 bases. The V segment lost 6 bases and the J segment 1 base; nucleotides outside the gene matches: 4. Looked up from germline, CDR1 is MNHEY and CDR2 is SVGAGI. The CDR3 has 15 amino acids.

V usage is TRBV9 and J usage is TRBJ2-1; 11 bases are shared with TRBD2. Unmatched junction bases numbered 10, after V lost 0 bases and J lost 8 bases. The CDR3 is made up of 17 amino acids. CDR1 and CDR2 from the germline V gene are SGDLS and YYNGEE. CDR3 in amino acids: CASSVELAGGSIDEQFF. The DNA for the CDR3 is TGTGCCAGCAGCGTAGAGCTAGCGGGGGGTAGTATCGATGAGCAGTTCTTC.

This clone was counted only a few times. J is TRBJ2-7 and V is TRBV18; 7 bases match TRBD1. The CDR3 totals 12 residues. The V segment lost 5 bases and the J segment 12 bases; nucleotides outside the gene matches: 10. Germline V gene sequence: CDR1 KGHSH, CDR2 LQKENI. The CDR3: CASSATGVGPYF. The CDR3 DNA is TGTGCCAGCTCAGCAACAGGGGTCGGGCCGTACTTC.

The CDR3 sequence is CASSYPTGVSDYTF. CDR3 DNA sequence: TGTGCCAGCAGTTACCCCACAGGGGTGAGTGACTACACCTTC. The chain combines TRBV6-6 with TRBJ1-2; 7 bases match TRBD1. The CDR3 extends over 14 amino acids. Germline assignment: CDR1 MNHNY and CDR2 SVGAGI (reference sequence). V dropped 2 bases and J dropped 10; count of bases not matched to a gene: 10.